This TCR beta chain is from a study of cytomegalovirus exposure and HLA in healthy donors. Study in general: Both the 120 validation repertoires and the roughly 640 first-cohort repertoires used the same platform, as reported by a later analysis.

Sequencing was performed with immunoSEQ multiplex PCR; in TCRdb, only in-frame clones are kept and a portion is missing. The sample yields tens of thousands of clones, just under 95% seen once. A roughly 120-subject validation cohort, separate from the approximately 670-subject first cohort, supplied the donors. The sample comprised PBMCs. The clonotype comes from a man younger than 35 in good health and CMV-seropositive.

This CDR3 reads CASSDTSTDTQYF. CDR3 bases: TGTGCCAGCAGTGACACTAGCACAGATACGCAGTATTTT. J is TRBJ2-3 and V is TRBV25-1; D ambiguous. This CDR3 is 13 amino acids long. V was clipped by 3 bases and J by 0 bases, with 4 bases between them. Germline values: CDR1 MGHDK, CDR2 SYGVNS.